These 28 T cell receptor beta chains were sequenced from one sample in a study of blood T cell repertoires in COVID-19. Using immunoSEQ multiplex PCR, the repertoire was profiled, and TCRdb retains in-frame clones only, with some absent. The sample has 150,000 to 200,000 clones, roughly 85% seen once. Material for sequencing was PBMCs or T cells enriched from blood (not recorded which). The origin of the receptors is a woman in her seventies in a cohort exposed to, infected with or recovered from COVID-19 (not recorded which).

A single count supports this clone. The gene calls are TRBV4-1 and TRBJ1-2; D not certain. Looked up from germline, CDR1 is MGHRA and CDR2 is YSYEKL. Trimming left V 4 bases short and J 7 bases short, with 19 bases between. CDR3 length: 15 amino acids. Written as DNA, the CDR3 is TGCGCCAGCAGCCTGGTGGGCCTATCGTCTGGTGGCTACACCTTC. Its protein is CASSLVGLSSGGYTF.

V gene TRBV7-2 combines with J gene TRBJ1-2, with D tentatively TRBD1 (6 bases). Germline assignment: CDR1 SGHTA and CDR2 FQGNSA. CDR3 length equals 14 residues. V was pared by 3 bases and J by 6 bases, with 14 bases between. The CDR3 is CASSLVGAGNGYTF. As DNA, the CDR3 is TGTGCCAGCAGCTTGGTGGGGGCAGGGAATGGCTACACCTTC.

This clone has only a few counts. The chain is built from TRBV7-9 and TRBJ1-5; the D is unclear. Trimming took off 1 base at V and 5 bases at J, with 6 bases between the two ends. This CDR3 region has 13 residues. Germline assignment: CDR1 SEHNR and CDR2 FQNEAQ (reference sequence). The CDR3 coding sequence is TGTGCCAGCAGCTTAGAACGGGATCAGCCCCAGCATTTT. Translation: CASSLERDQPQHF.

This chain joins TRBV27 and TRBJ2-3; 14 nucleotides line up with TRBD2. The CDR3 spans 17 residues. The V gene's germline CDR1 is MNHEY and CDR2 SMNVEV (reference sequence). The V gene end was trimmed by 2 bases and the J gene end by 6 bases; junction bases not matched to a gene: 7. The CDR3 bases are TGTGCCAGCAGTTTAAGTGCGGGACTAGCGGGAGCGGATACGCAGTATTTT. It codes for CASSLSAGLAGADTQYF.

V is TRBV7-8 and J is TRBJ1-4; D possibly corresponds to TRBD1 (5 bases). This CDR3 is 15 amino acids long. CDR1 and CDR2 from the germline V gene are SGHVS and FQNEAQ. V lost 0 bases, J lost 7 bases, and 12 bases lay in between. The CDR3 is CASSLAKGLGEKLFF. The CDR3 DNA is TGTGCCAGCAGCTTAGCAAAGGGGTTAGGTGAAAAACTGTTTTTT.

At least ten counts were recorded for this clone. The CDR3 loop reads CASSTVPLTGRAFF. CDR3 bases: TGTGCCAGTAGTACAGTACCCCTAACAGGGCGGGCTTTCTTT. The J gene is TRBJ1-1, the V gene TRBV19; weak D call: TRBD1 (6 bases). V was pared by 4 bases and J by 11 bases, with 20 bases between. Germline values: CDR1 LNHDA, CDR2 SQIVND (reference sequence). The CDR3 is 14 amino acids.

This sequence joins TRBV5-4 and TRBJ2-2, with 7 nucleotides matching TRBD2. The trim removed 4 bases at V and 4 bases at J, leaving 10 bases unmatched. The CDR3 sequence is 16 residues long. CDR1 and CDR2 from the germline V gene are SGHNT and YYREEE (reference sequence). CDR3 bases: TGTGCCAGCAGCCCGGGCGCGGGAGCGGTCACCGGGGAGCTGTTTTTT. Translated, it gives CASSPGAGAVTGELFF.

This clone was seen more than once but under ten times. The chain has TRBV28 and TRBJ2-1; 8 bases align to TRBD1. Germline V lookup: CDR1 MDHEN, CDR2 SYDVKM. The CDR3 extends over 15 amino acids. Unmatched junction bases numbered 7, after V lost 4 bases and J lost 5 bases. Here the CDR3 reads CASSSAATGDNEQFF. In DNA form, the CDR3 reads TGTGCCAGCAGTTCCGCGGCGACAGGGGACAATGAGCAGTTCTTC.

This chain links TRBV28 with TRBJ2-1; maybe TRBD2 (6 bases). CDR1 and CDR2 from the germline V gene are MDHEN and SYDVKM. Between the trimmed V and J ends, which lost 4 bases and 0 bases, there was a span of 10 bases. CDR3 length: 15 amino acids. The CDR3 loop reads CASSSPGSSYNEQFF. The CDR3, as DNA: TGTGCCAGCAGTTCCCCCGGGAGCTCCTACAATGAGCAGTTCTTC.

J is TRBJ1-6 and V is TRBV13; D is ambiguous. V was pared by 0 bases and J by 19 bases, with 19 bases between. The CDR3 spans 14 residues. In germline, CDR1 is PRHDT, CDR2 FYEKMQ (reference sequence). CDR3 sequence reads: CASSLGGSGPLGHF. The CDR3 nucleotides are TGTGCCAGCAGCTTAGGTGGGAGTGGACCCCTTGGGCACTTT. The full variable domain, its missing parts supplied by reference TRBV13 and TRBJ1-6, is AAGVIQSPRHLIKEKRETATLKCYPIPRHDTVYWYQQGPGQDPQFLISFYEKMQSDKGSIPDRFSAQQFSDYHSELNMSSLELGDSALYFCASSLGGSGPLGHFGNGTRLTVT.

The V gene is TRBV15, the J gene TRBJ1-5, with D possibly TRBD1 on 5 matching bases. From germline, CDR1 is LNHNV and CDR2 YYDKDF (reference sequence). Deletions cut 1 base from V and 6 bases from J, with 10 bases between. This CDR3 contains 14 residues. The CDR3 loop reads CATSRVGAGQPQHF. The DNA for the CDR3 is TGTGCCACCAGCAGAGTAGGGGCCGGTCAGCCCCAGCATTTT.

This sequence joins TRBV6-5 and TRBJ1-4, with TRBD1 identical over 8 bases. The CDR3 totals 14 residues. J was trimmed by 7 bases and V by 10 bases; bases with no gene match: 11. CDR1 is MNHEY, CDR2 SVGAGI, per germline. The CDR3 is CATRRTGQIEKLFF. CDR3 DNA: TGTGCCACTCGGCGGACAGGGCAGATTGAAAAACTGTTTTTT.

This chain joins TRBV7-3 and TRBJ1-2; D is possibly TRBD1 (6 bases). This CDR3 has 14 amino acids. Germline assignment: CDR1 SGHTA and CDR2 FQGTGA. V was trimmed by 0 bases and J by 8 bases, leaving 13 bases between them. The CDR3 here is CASSLTLVGAGYTF. The CDR3 DNA reads TGTGCCAGCAGCTTAACGTTGGTGGGGGCAGGCTACACCTTC.

The gene calls are TRBV24-1 and TRBJ2-1, with a tentative D call TRBD1 (6 bases). The germline gives CDR1 KGHDR, CDR2 SFDVKD. The CDR3 loop spans 17 amino acids. Trimming cost V 5 bases and J 7 bases, with 23 bases left between them. The CDR3 coding sequence is TGTGCCACCAGTGCTCCCACAGGGTGGGGAAATGGGAATGAGCAGTTCTTC. As protein: CATSAPTGWGNGNEQFF.

Ten or more counts support this clone. J is TRBJ1-5 and V is TRBV18; D is unresolved. The germline gives CDR1 KGHSH, CDR2 LQKENI. The germline V and J ends were trimmed by 6 bases and 0 bases, with 12 bases remaining between them. CDR3 length: 15 residues. CDR3: CASSLQQYSNQPQHF. In nucleotides, the CDR3 is TGTGCCAGCTCTTTACAGCAATATAGCAATCAGCCCCAGCATTTT.

The chain has TRBV29-1 and TRBJ2-7; the match to TRBD1 covers 7 bases. Germline CDR1 and CDR2: SQVTM and ANQGSEA. The V segment lost 3 bases and the J segment 4 bases; nucleotides outside the gene matches: 6. The CDR3 runs 13 residues. The CDR3 spells CSVESQGVYEQYF. CDR3 in DNA: TGCAGCGTTGAGTCGCAGGGGGTTTACGAGCAGTACTTC.

The count of this clone is one. The V gene is TRBV5-4, the J gene TRBJ2-7; TRBD2 matches at 14 bases. V lost 4 bases and J lost 1; bases outside the gene matches: 10. The germline CDR1 and CDR2 sequences are SGHNT and YYREEE (reference sequence). The CDR3 is 18 residues long. The DNA for the CDR3 is TGTGCCAGCAGCGGCGGGGTGGGACTAGCGGGGGCGTCCTACGAGCAGTACTTC. This sequence encodes CASSGGVGLAGASYEQYF. The entire variable domain, with the rest obtained from reference TRBV5-4 and TRBJ2-7, is as follows: ETGVTQSPTHLIKTRGQQVTLRCSSQSGHNTVSWYQQALGQGPQFIFQYYREEENGRGNFPPRFSGLQFPNYSSELNVNALELDDSALYLCASSGGVGLAGASYEQYFGPGTRLTVT.

The J gene is TRBJ2-3, the V gene TRBV24-1; tentatively, D is TRBD1 (5 bases). Trimming removed 5 bases at V and 0 bases at J, with 14 bases between. Germline CDR1 and CDR2: KGHDR and SFDVKD. The CDR3 consists of 16 residues. The CDR3 region is CATSVSWGGSTDTQYF. DNA for the CDR3: TGTGCCACCAGTGTCTCTTGGGGCGGAAGCACAGATACGCAGTATTTT.

This chain uses TRBV5-1 with TRBJ2-1; TRBD1 agrees at 8 bases. With V trimmed by 4 bases and J by 10 bases, 13 bases remained unmatched. This CDR3 has 15 residues. Germline V CDR1 and CDR2: SGHRS, YFSETQ. The CDR3 loop is CASSTGARGLEEQFF. CDR3 DNA: TGCGCCAGCAGCACAGGGGCCAGGGGGCTAGAGGAGCAGTTCTTC.

CDR3 in amino acids: CASSFFGVNEQFF. In DNA, the CDR3 is TGTGCCAGCAGTTTTTTTGGAGTGAATGAGCAGTTCTTC. The V gene is TRBV28, the J gene TRBJ2-1; D is unclear. CDR1 is MDHEN, CDR2 SYDVKM, per germline. V lost 3 bases and J lost 7, with 10 bases in between. The CDR3 runs 13 residues. Complete variable domain (other parts from reference TRBV28 and TRBJ2-1): DVKVTQSSRYLVKRTGEKVFLECVQDMDHENMFWYRQDPGLGLRLIYFSYDVKMKEKGDIPEGYSVSREKKERFSLILESASTNQTSMYLCASSFFGVNEQFFGPGTRLTVL.

V gene TRBV24-1 combines with J gene TRBJ2-1, with D unresolved. Germline V CDR1 and CDR2: KGHDR, SFDVKD. Trimming removed 4 bases from V and 0 bases from J, with 12 bases in between. The CDR3 loop spans 16 amino acids. In DNA, the CDR3 is TGTGCCACCAGTGACCGTCTCGCGGACTCCTACAATGAGCAGTTCTTC. Translation: CATSDRLADSYNEQFF.

The chain employs TRBV11-2 and TRBJ2-1; D may be TRBD2 (6 bases). This CDR3 has 14 amino acids. V was shortened by 2 bases and J by 8 bases, with 13 bases between the two germline ends. Germline CDR1 is SGHAT and CDR2 is FQNNGV. The CDR3 here is CASSLNTSPDEQFF. The DNA for the CDR3 is TGTGCCAGCAGCTTAAATACTAGCCCGGATGAGCAGTTCTTC.

In DNA form, the CDR3 reads TGTGCCATCAGGGACCGGGACAGGGGGCAAGAGACCCAGTACTTC. Its protein product is CAIRDRDRGQETQYF. The rearrangement links TRBV10-3 to TRBJ2-5; TRBD1 matches at 11 bases. CDR3 length: 15 amino acids. The germline CDR1 and CDR2 sequences are ENHRY and SYGVKD. With V trimmed by 6 bases and J by 2 bases, 5 bases remained unmatched.

The rearrangement joins TRBV29-1 to TRBJ2-7; 9 nucleotides agree with TRBD2. Germline-derived CDR1 and CDR2 are SQVTM and ANQGSEA. This CDR3 spans 14 amino acids. Trimming cost V 3 bases and J 4 bases; bases outside gene matches: 7. The CDR3 DNA reads as TGCAGCGTTGATGAGGCGGGAGGGGGATACGAGCAGTACTTC. This sequence encodes CSVDEAGGGYEQYF.

The chain links TRBV19 to TRBJ1-5; D is possibly TRBD1 (6 bases). Germline V CDR1 and CDR2: LNHDA, SQIVND (reference sequence). The germline V and J ends were trimmed by 2 bases and 2 bases, with 13 bases remaining between them. This CDR3 spans 16 amino acids. Here the CDR3 DNA reads TGTGCCAGTAGTATATTGGGGGCTAGGGGCAATCAGCCCCAGCATTTT. Encoded protein: CASSILGARGNQPQHF.

The gene calls are TRBV11-2 and TRBJ1-1; the match to TRBD1 covers 7 bases. Germline V gene data show CDR1 as SGHAT and CDR2 as FQNNGV. The CDR3 spans 14 residues. Germline trimming cut 1 base from V and 4 bases from J; bases unmatched to any gene: 3. CDR3 loop: CASSLATGVTEAFF. CDR3 sequence (DNA): TGTGCCAGCAGCTTAGCAACAGGGGTCACTGAAGCTTTCTTT.

V and J are TRBV23-1 and TRBJ2-3, with 10 bases lining up with TRBD1. TRBV23-1 is reported as an ORF; its role is uncertain. This CDR3 contains 16 residues. J gave up 2 bases and V 8 bases, and 10 bases lay outside the gene matches. This CDR3 reads CASGPGQGTPTDTQYF. CDR3 nucleotide sequence: TGCGCCAGCGGCCCGGGACAGGGGACCCCCACAGATACGCAGTATTTT.

This CDR3 reads CASSVPRTDAFF. The CDR3, as DNA: TGTGCCAGCAGCGTGCCCCGGACAGACGCTTTCTTT. The V gene is TRBV9, the J gene TRBJ1-1; a possible D gene is TRBD1 (6 bases). Germline V gene lookup returns CDR1 SGDLS and CDR2 YYNGEE. Trimming took 2 bases from V and 11 from J, leaving 13 bases between them. The CDR3 spans 12 residues.